This T cell receptor (beta chain) originates from a study of cytomegalovirus exposure and HLA in healthy donors. A multiplex PCR was run with 60 Vbeta primers and 13 Jbeta primers. Here immunoSEQ multiplex PCR was the method, and the copy in TCRdb shows in-frame clones only, minus some. This listing includes more than 110,000 clones. Notes on the study in general: Cytomegalovirus-associated TCR beta chains were listed, numbering some 170.

A remark on this clone: Its matching antigen is unknown.

The CDR3 loop spans 17 amino acids. Germline assignment: CDR1 SGHNT and CDR2 YYREEE (reference sequence). After removal of 0 bases from V and 3 bases from J, the junction contained 4 bases not matched to a gene. This rearrangement joins TRBV5-4 to TRBJ2-2; 11 nucleotides align to TRBD1. The sample was PBMCs. The receptor's source is a man between 35 and 55 years old in good health and CMV-seronegative. CDR3 loop: CASSLAVGQGDTGELFF. In nucleotides, the CDR3 is TGTGCCAGCAGCTTGGCCGTGGGACAGGGGGACACCGGGGAGCTGTTTTTT.